A selection of T cell receptor beta chains follows, all from one sample in a study of T cell repertoires in cytomegalovirus infection. These TCRs' antigens remain unknown. Via MiXCR, TCRdb re-called the reads, giving one row per CDR3 protein. The table shows roughly 500,000 distinct CDR3 sequences, with about 33% occurring only once. The sequencing here drew on cultured PBMCs, taken from culture after CMV antigen stimulation. These receptors were taken from a human donor in good health (CMV status not recorded). Some clones in this sample may be carry-over from other donors' samples. Both conserved end residues are part of each CDR3. Fields, in order: D gene, V gene, clone size, J gene, CDR3 DNA, CDR3 protein. A D gene is named only where the DNA matches it firmly. Size is omitted from some rows. Given values are once, few, many or a class for expanded clones.

D: NA
V: TRBV19
size: NA
J: TRBJ1-4
DNA: TGTGCCAGTAGTCTAAAGGGGCTCAGGAGAACTAATGAAAAACTGTTTTTT
CDR3: CASSLKGLRRTNEKLFF

D: NA
V: TRBV6-1
size: NA
J: TRBJ1-5
DNA: TGTGCCAGCAACTTACAGGGAAATCAGCCCCAGCATTTT
CDR3: CASNLQGNQPQHF

D: NA
V: TRBV5-4
size: once
J: TRBJ2-1
DNA: TGTGCCAGCAGTACCGGGACGAGGGTCGGCAATGAGCAGTTCTTC
CDR3: CASSTGTRVGNEQFF

D: NA
V: TRBV24-1
size: once
J: TRBJ1-2
DNA: TGTGCCACCGAAGGGGAAAGGGGATATGGCTACACCTTC
CDR3: CATEGERGYGYTF

D: TRBD1
V: TRBV7-2
size: NA
J: TRBJ1-5
DNA: TGTGCCAGCAGCAAGGGGGCTAACAATCAGCCCCAGCATTTT
CDR3: CASSKGANNQPQHF

D: TRBD1
V: TRBV19
size: NA
J: TRBJ2-4
DNA: TGTGCCAGTAAGGGGACAGGGGGCCCCTTAGCCAAAAACATTCAGTACTTC
CDR3: CASKGTGGPLAKNIQYF

D: TRBD2
V: TRBV24-1
size: NA
J: TRBJ2-1
DNA: TGTGCCACCAGCGGGGGGGGGAGAAGCGGGAATGAGCAGTTCTTC
CDR3: CATSGGGRSGNEQFF

D: NA
V: TRBV7-2
size: NA
J: TRBJ1-5
DNA: TGTGCCAGCAGCGTGCCGGGGAGTCAGCCCCAGCATTTT
CDR3: CASSVPGSQPQHF

D: NA
V: TRBV6-6
size: few
J: TRBJ1-2
DNA: TGTGCCAGCAGTTACCGCTGGGGGGGCGACTATGGCTACACCTTC
CDR3: CASSYRWGGDYGYTF

D: TRBD2
V: TRBV14
size: few
J: TRBJ2-1
DNA: TGTGCCAGCAGCCAAGACCCTCGACTAGCGGGAGGTCACGGATCCTACAATGAGCAGTTCTTC
CDR3: CASSQDPRLAGGHGSYNEQFF

D: NA
V: TRBV7-2
size: many
J: TRBJ2-1
DNA: TGTGCCAGCAGCTTGCTGGGGCACAATGAGCAGTTCTTC
CDR3: CASSLLGHNEQFF

D: NA
V: TRBV11-2
size: few
J: TRBJ2-1
DNA: TGTGCCAGCAGCTCATCAGGGGGCGGGAGGGCTGAGTATGAGCAGTTCTTC
CDR3: CASSSSGGGRAEYEQFF

D: TRBD1
V: TRBV6-1
size: few
J: TRBJ1-2
DNA: TGTGCCACCAGAGGGACAGTCATCGAAGGGAACTATGGCTACACCTTC
CDR3: CATRGTVIEGNYGYTF

D: NA
V: TRBV19
size: NA
J: TRBJ1-6
DNA: TGTGCCAGTAGTATAGATCGTTTAGGCCTGAATTTCGGATCACCCCTCCACTTT
CDR3: CASSIDRLGLNFGSPLHF

D: NA
V: TRBV4-3
size: NA
J: TRBJ2-5
DNA: TGCGCCAGCAGCCAAGATACGGTTACGGAGACCCAGTACTTC
CDR3: CASSQDTVTETQYF

D: TRBD2
V: TRBV7-8
size: many
J: TRBJ2-1
DNA: TGTGCCAGCAGCTTACCCTCTAAGGGCCCAATCCAGCGGGAGACCTACAATGAGCAGTTCTTC
CDR3: CASSLPSKGPIQRETYNEQFF

D: TRBD1
V: TRBV29-1
size: NA
J: TRBJ1-2
DNA: TGCAGCGTTGAAGATAACAGGGGGTCCAGGGATGGCTACACCTTC
CDR3: CSVEDNRGSRDGYTF

D: NA
V: TRBV10-2
size: NA
J: TRBJ1-5
DNA: TGCGCCAGCAGTGAGTGGCAGGGGAATGTTGGCAATCAGCCCCAGCATTTT
CDR3: CASSEWQGNVGNQPQHF

D: TRBD1
V: TRBV12-3/TRBV12-4
size: NA
J: TRBJ1-6
DNA: TGTGCCAGCAGTACGCCGGGACAGGGGACTCCCCTCCACTTT
CDR3: CASSTPGQGTPLHF

D: TRBD1
V: TRBV19
size: NA
J: TRBJ2-1
DNA: TGTGCCAGTAGAGGGGACAGGTTCGACAATGAGCAGTTCTTC
CDR3: CASRGDRFDNEQFF

D: NA
V: TRBV12-3/TRBV12-4
size: NA
J: TRBJ1-2
DNA: TGTGCCAGCAGCCCCCGGACGGAATATGGCTACACCTTC
CDR3: CASSPRTEYGYTF

D: TRBD1
V: TRBV19
size: NA
J: TRBJ1-1
DNA: TGTGCCAGTAGGATCTCGGCGACAGGGATCGACACTGAAGCTTTCTTT
CDR3: CASRISATGIDTEAFF

D: NA
V: TRBV12-3/TRBV12-4
size: NA
J: TRBJ2-2
DNA: TGTGCCAGCAGTTCCTCGGCCATCGGAGCATCCGGGGAGCTGTTTTTT
CDR3: CASSSSAIGASGELFF

D: NA
V: TRBV7-2
size: many
J: TRBJ1-1
DNA: TGTGCCAGCAGCTTACTAGAGAACACTGAAGCTTTCTTT
CDR3: CASSLLENTEAFF

D: TRBD1
V: TRBV7-2
size: many
J: TRBJ1-2
DNA: TGTGCCAGCAGCTCCCGGACAGGGGTTTACACCTTC
CDR3: CASSSRTGVYTF